This T cell receptor beta chain was sequenced for a study of vaccination and CD4 T cells after COVID-19. Study-wide points: SARS-CoV-2-reactive clonotypes showed a nonsignificant median rise from about 22 to 38.

The Oncomine TCR Beta short-read assay sequenced DNA from cultured CD4+ T cells. TCRdb itself ran the PCR reads through MiXCR, one entry per CDR3 protein. Of fewer than 15,000 distinct CDR3 sequences in the sample, approximately 65% were seen once. Per the germline V gene, CDR1 is SEHNR and CDR2 is FQNEAQ (reference sequence). This CDR3 contains 16 residues. V lost 5 bases, J lost 1 base, and 17 bases lay in between. Documented treatment: roughly 11-day PBMC culture with coronavirus spike peptide pools or control peptides (ViraFEST assay). TCR sequencing followed the expansion of antigen-specific T cells with peptide pools in ViraFEST. Comment on this clonotype: As yet, its antigen is unknown.

The sequence derives from a human donor who had recovered from COVID-19. Material for sequencing was CD4+ T cells from blood, cultured in vitro. The rearrangement uses TRBV7-9 and TRBJ2-5; D is possibly TRBD2 (5 bases). CDR3 region: CASSLDGLAIQETQYF. The DNA of the CDR3 is TGTGCCAGCAGCCTAGACGGGCTAGCCATCCAAGAGACCCAGTACTTC.